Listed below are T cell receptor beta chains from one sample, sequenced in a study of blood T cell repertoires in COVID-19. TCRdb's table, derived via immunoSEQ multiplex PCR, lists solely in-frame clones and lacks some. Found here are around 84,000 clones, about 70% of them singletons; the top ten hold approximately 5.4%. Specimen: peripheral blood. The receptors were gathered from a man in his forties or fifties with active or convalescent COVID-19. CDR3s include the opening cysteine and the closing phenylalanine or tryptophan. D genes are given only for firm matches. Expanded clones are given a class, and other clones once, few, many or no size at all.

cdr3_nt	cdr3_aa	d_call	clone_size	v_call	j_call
TGTGCCAGCAGGGCAGGGGTAGGCGAGACCCAGTACTTC	CASRAGVGETQYF	-	-	TRBV12-3/TRBV12-4	TRBJ2-5
TGTGCCAGCAGTTACTTTGGCGGGGGGGCCCTCTACGAGCAGTACTTC	CASSYFGGGALYEQYF	TRBD2	few	TRBV6-2/TRBV6-3	TRBJ2-7
TGCAGTGCTAGTAGTAGCGGGGGGCAGGGAGATACGCAGTATTTT	CSASSSGGQGDTQYF	TRBD2	-	TRBV20-1	TRBJ2-3
TGTGCCAGCAGCGCGGCGGTTACAGATACGCAGTATTTT	CASSAAVTDTQYF	-	-	TRBV7-6	TRBJ2-3
TGTGCCAGCTCCCTAGCGGCAGGGACATATGGCTACACCTTC	CASSLAAGTYGYTF	-	once	TRBV18	TRBJ1-2
TGTGCCAGCTCACCACTAGGACAGGGGGAAGATACGCAGTATTTT	CASSPLGQGEDTQYF	TRBD1	-	TRBV18	TRBJ2-3
TGTGCAAGTCGCTTAGCCCGGGGGACAGGGAAAAACATTCAGTACTTC	CASRLARGTGKNIQYF	-	-	TRBV12-2	TRBJ2-4
TGTGCCATCACCCCAGATGCCGAGGGGGCGCAGAAGCAGTACTTC	CAITPDAEGAQKQYF	TRBD1	-	TRBV10-3	TRBJ2-7
TGTGCCAGCAGCTTAAACCTACAGTTACTAGCCTATGGCTACACCTTC	CASSLNLQLLAYGYTF	-	-	TRBV7-2	TRBJ1-2
TGTGCCAGCAGCAAAGTCCGCTACAGGGTTGGTAGTCAGCCCCAGCATTTT	CASSKVRYRVGSQPQHF	-	-	TRBV21-1	TRBJ1-5
TGTGCCAGCAGTTACTCACGGGACGAGCAGTACTTC	CASSYSRDEQYF	-	-	TRBV6-5	TRBJ2-7
TGTGCCAGTAGTCATCCGACAGGGGGCATTGTAGATCAGCCCCAGCATTTT	CASSHPTGGIVDQPQHF	TRBD1	-	TRBV19	TRBJ1-5
TGCAGCGTTGAGCGCAGGGGGAACACTGAAGCTTTCTTT	CSVERRGNTEAFF	-	-	TRBV29-1	TRBJ1-1
TGTGCCAGCAGCGTGCAGTCCTATAATTCACCCCTCCACTTT	CASSVQSYNSPLHF	-	-	TRBV5-4	TRBJ1-6
TGTGCCAGTAGTATGCCCCTAACCGGGGCCAACGTCCTGACTTTC	CASSMPLTGANVLTF	-	few	TRBV19	TRBJ2-6
TGCGCCAGCAGCCAAAACCCTGGGCGGGAACAAGAGACCCAGTACTTC	CASSQNPGREQETQYF	-	-	TRBV4-1	TRBJ2-5